Each of the 13 T cell receptor beta chains below was sequenced from the same sample in a study of circulating CD8 cells and anti-PD-1 response in melanoma. Live CD3+CD8+TCRalphabeta+ cells were sorted into four subsets by PD-1 and/or TIGIT. Each library started from roughly 15 ng of total RNA using the QIAseq Immune Repertoire TCR panel. One entry per CDR3 protein, called by TCRdb with MiXCR from the reads. The sample gives around 1,000 distinct CDR3 sequences, over 6.5% of which show up once; over 15% is in the top ten. The sample was CD8+ T cells from PBMCs, taken at baseline or after one month of anti-PD-1 therapy (not recorded which). Source of these receptors: a human donor with melanoma.

By sample fraction, this clonotype is medium-sized (0.01 to 0.1%). The chain employs TRBV7-8 and TRBJ2-3, with 7 positions matching TRBD1. CDR1 and CDR2 from the germline V gene are SGHVS and FQNEAQ. The CDR3 length is 15 residues. V gave up 4 bases and J gave up 5 bases; unmatched junction bases: 9. CDR3 DNA sequence: TGTGCCAGCAGCTCGTCGACAGGGTGGGAAGATACGCAGTATTTT. Its protein product is CASSSSTGWEDTQYF.

In its sample, this clonotype is large. The J gene is TRBJ2-1, the V gene TRBV19; possible D gene TRBD2, 5 bases. With 5 bases removed from V and 4 bases from J, the gap between germline ends came to 18 bases. The germline V gene has CDR1 LNHDA and CDR2 SQIVND (reference sequence). This CDR3 contains 16 residues. CDR3 DNA sequence: TGTGCCAGTAGTCCCCGGACGGGAAACCTTTACAATGAGCAGTTCTTC. Its translation: CASSPRTGNLYNEQFF.

This clonotype is judged large. The chain links TRBV28 to TRBJ2-7; D call uncertain. Germline loops: CDR1 MDHEN, CDR2 SYDVKM. The V gene lost 2 bases and the J gene lost 2 bases, with 13 bases spanning the gap. This CDR3 comprises 15 residues. CDR3 bases: TGTGCCAGCAGTTTACATGGCAGCCTGGCCTACGAGCAGTACTTC. Encoded protein: CASSLHGSLAYEQYF.

As concerns this clonotype: A much larger clone lies a single base off, so this may be a read error. Here the CDR3 omits its conserved ending phenylalanine or tryptophan, so a read error is the likely source. The V call is TRBV29-1, the J call TRBJ2-1; the D gene is possibly TRBD2 (6 bases). V gave up 3 bases and J gave up 9 bases, with 9 bases separating them. Germline lookup yields CDR1 SQVTM and CDR2 ANQGSEA. The CDR3 spans 11 residues. The chain's CDR3 is CSVDPGGEQFL. CDR3 in DNA: TGCAGCGTTGATCCCGGGGGTGAGCAGTTCCTC.

This rearrangement joins TRBV27 to TRBJ1-4; D possibly corresponds to TRBD1 (6 bases). CDR3 length: 14 amino acids. The V gene's germline CDR1 is MNHEY and CDR2 SMNVEV (reference sequence). V lost 5 bases and J lost 9, with 16 bases in between. DNA for the CDR3: TGTGCCAGCAGTCGGATCCAGGGGACCAAAAAACTGTTTTTT. This codes for CASSRIQGTKKLFF.

By sample share, this clonotype is medium-sized. The V call is TRBV25-1, the J call TRBJ2-1; 7 bases map to TRBD2. The CDR3 covers 15 residues. Trimming at V came to 1 base and at J to 4 bases, leaving 4 bases not matched to a gene. Germline assignment: CDR1 MGHDK and CDR2 SYGVNS. The CDR3 DNA reads as TGTGCCAGCAGTGAATGGGCTAGCGGATACAATGAGCAGTTCTTC. It codes for CASSEWASGYNEQFF.

This clonotype is termed large (0.1 to 1%). This CDR3 reads CASSEGDNNEQFF. The CDR3 DNA is TGTGCCAGCAGTGAAGGGGACAACAATGAGCAGTTCTTC. The chain couples TRBV6-4 to TRBJ2-1, with D possibly TRBD1 on 6 matching bases. This CDR3 spans 13 amino acids. CDR1 MRHNA and CDR2 SNTAGT come from the germline V gene. Trimming took 3 bases from V and 5 from J, leaving 8 bases between them.

This clonotype was detected only a few times. This chain connects TRBV7-2 to TRBJ2-2; D ambiguous. V dropped 7 bases and J dropped 8 bases, with 11 bases sitting between them. CDR3 length equals 12 residues. Germline V gene lookup returns CDR1 SGHTA and CDR2 FQGNSA. CDR3 nucleotides: TGTGCCAGCACCACAAGACCGGGGGAGCTGTTTTTT. The encoded protein is CASTTRPGELFF.

By share, this clonotype ranks as large. The chain combines TRBV28 with TRBJ1-5; D remains ambiguous. The CDR3 is 11 amino acids. Germline V gives CDR1 MDHEN, CDR2 SYDVKM. V was cut by 3 bases and J by 6 bases, with 3 bases left in between. Written as DNA, the CDR3 is TGTGCCAGCAGTTTGGGTCAGCCCCAGCATTTT. As protein: CASSLGQPQHF.

This clonotype counts as medium-sized. The DNA of the CDR3 is TGTGCCAGTAGATACAACAGGGTCAATGAGCAGTTCTTC. This sequence encodes CASRYNRVNEQFF. The chain links TRBV19 to TRBJ2-1; possible D gene TRBD1, 6 bases. CDR1 is LNHDA and CDR2 is SQIVND in the germline V gene (reference sequence). Trimming removed 6 bases at V and 6 bases at J, with 12 bases between. The CDR3 is 13 residues long.

V is TRBV6-4 and J is TRBJ2-3; 13 positions agree with TRBD2. Germline loops: CDR1 MRHNA, CDR2 SNTAGT. This CDR3 region has 16 residues. V lost 6 bases, J lost 2 bases, and 5 bases stayed unmatched. The CDR3 DNA reads as TGTGCCAGCAGCGGACTAGCGGGGGTACCCACAGATACGCAGTATTTT. Its protein is CASSGLAGVPTDTQYF.

Concerning this clonotype itself: A much larger clone differs by one base, so this may be a read error. Since no conserved phenylalanine or tryptophan closes the CDR3, a read error is the likely cause. This chain joins TRBV6-2 or TRBV6-3 and TRBJ2-5; 9 bases agree with TRBD2. From germline, CDR1 is MNHEY and CDR2 SVGEGT. The V gene end was trimmed by 0 bases and the J gene end by 2 bases; junction bases not matched to a gene: 7. The CDR3 is 17 amino acids. CDR3 loop: CASSYSTAGGWQETQYS. CDR3 coding DNA: TGTGCCAGCAGTTACTCGACGGCGGGAGGGTGGCAAGAGACCCAGTACTCC.

By sample share, this clonotype is large. The genes are TRBV27 and TRBJ2-1; D is unclear. The V gene lost 3 bases and the J gene lost 8 bases, with 11 bases spanning the gap. The CDR3 consists of 13 residues. In germline, CDR1 is MNHEY, CDR2 SMNVEV (reference sequence). The CDR3 bases are TGTGCCAGCAGTTTGCTGGGCCCAGATGAGCAGTTCTTC. This encodes CASSLLGPDEQFF.